What follows are 23 T cell receptor beta chains derived from one specimen sequenced in a study of blood T cell repertoires in COVID-19. The assay was immunoSEQ multiplex PCR, and TCRdb's table has in-frame clones only and misses some. Here the sample spans 20,000 to 25,000 clones, about nine tenths being singletons. Sequencing was performed on peripheral blood. These receptors were obtained from a man between 65 and 85 years old with acute or convalescent COVID-19.

In this sample, this clone turned up a few times. The rearrangement joins TRBV5-1 to TRBJ1-2; D not resolved. V was cut by 0 bases and J by 8 bases, with 8 bases left in between. The V gene's germline CDR1 is SGHRS and CDR2 YFSETQ. The CDR3 spans 12 residues. The CDR3 bases are TGCGCCAGCAGCTTGGGGAGGCAGGGCTACACCTTC. It encodes CASSLGRQGYTF.

A single count supports this clone. The chain combines TRBV7-6 with TRBJ1-2; 7 bases match TRBD1. Germline CDR1 is SGHVS and CDR2 is FNYEAQ. The CDR3 extends over 17 amino acids. J was trimmed by 6 bases and V by 5 bases; bases with no gene match: 18. CDR3 residues: CASSPMGLGVGTDGYTF. In DNA form, the CDR3 reads TGTGCCAGCAGCCCCATGGGGCTGGGTGTGGGGACAGATGGCTACACCTTC.

V gene TRBV7-3 combines with J gene TRBJ1-2, with TRBD1 matching over 7 bases. From germline, CDR1 is SGHTA and CDR2 FQGTGA. The CDR3 totals 15 residues. V was pared by 5 bases and J by 2 bases, with 8 bases of the junction left unmatched. Here the CDR3 DNA reads TGTGCCAGCAGCCCCACAGGGGCGCGAAACTATGGCTACACCTTC. This gives the protein CASSPTGARNYGYTF.

This sequence joins TRBV5-5 and TRBJ1-5; TRBD1 aligns across 7 bases. The V segment lost 3 bases and the J segment 7 bases; nucleotides outside the gene matches: 13. This CDR3 spans 16 amino acids. CDR1 is SGHKS, CDR2 YYEKEE, per germline (reference sequence). CDR3: CASSSKGQATGQPQHF. The CDR3 DNA follows: TGTGCCAGCAGCTCGAAAGGACAGGCTACGGGACAGCCCCAGCATTTT.

This clone showed up just once. The genes are TRBV24-1 and TRBJ2-1; 7 bases fit TRBD2. Per germline, CDR1 KGHDR and CDR2 SFDVKD. This CDR3 is built from 13 residues. V dropped 7 bases and J dropped 1; count of bases not matched to a gene: 0. The CDR3 DNA sequence: TGTGCCACCAGCGGGGGGTCCTACAATGAGCAGTTCTTC. The encoded protein is CATSGGSYNEQFF.

J is TRBJ2-1 and V is TRBV4-3; no clear D. The CDR3 length is 15 residues. From germline, CDR1 is LGHNA and CDR2 YSLEER. The V end was cut by 0 bases, the J end by 1 base, with 7 bases between. The CDR3 coding sequence is TGCGCCAGCAGCCAAGATCTGAGATCCTACAATGAGCAGTTCTTC. This codes for CASSQDLRSYNEQFF.

This chain links TRBV28 with TRBJ2-1, with 10 bases identical to TRBD2. Trimming cost V 8 bases and J 4 bases; bases outside gene matches: 5. This CDR3 spans 14 amino acids. Germline assignment: CDR1 MDHEN and CDR2 SYDVKM. The CDR3 loop reads CASLTSGPYNEQFF. CDR3 in DNA: TGTGCCAGCCTGACTAGCGGGCCGTACAATGAGCAGTTCTTC.

This clone appeared once. The chain uses TRBV24-1 and TRBJ1-1, with 8 bases that match TRBD1. Germline CDR1 KGHDR, CDR2 SFDVKD. This CDR3 has 13 amino acids. V was clipped by 6 bases and J by 7 bases; unmatched bases: 6. The DNA of the CDR3 is TGTGCCACCAGTCGGACAGGGTTTAGTGAAGCTTTCTTT. It translates to CATSRTGFSEAFF.

The rearrangement joins TRBV18 to TRBJ1-1, with 7 bases fitting TRBD1. The CDR3 has 13 residues. The V gene's germline CDR1 is KGHSH and CDR2 LQKENI. The V and J ends lost 2 bases and 3 bases, in that order; junction bases with no gene match: 0. For the CDR3, the DNA is TGTGCCAGCTCACCAGGACAGGACACTGAAGCTTTCTTT. This sequence encodes CASSPGQDTEAFF.

This chain links TRBV5-1 with TRBJ2-1; 8 bases are shared with TRBD1. V trimming: 4 bases; J trimming: 9 bases; junction bases outside the gene matches: 9. The CDR3 runs to 14 residues. Germline V gene lookup returns CDR1 SGHRS and CDR2 YFSETQ. The CDR3 sequence is CASSEQTGDLEQFF. CDR3 nucleotide sequence: TGCGCCAGCAGCGAACAGACAGGGGACCTTGAGCAGTTCTTC. The full variable domain, its missing parts supplied by reference TRBV5-1 and TRBJ2-1, is KAGVTQTPRYLIKTRGQQVTLSCSPISGHRSVSWYQQTPGQGLQFLFEYFSETQRNKGNFPGRFSGRQFSNSRSEMNVSTLELGDSALYLCASSEQTGDLEQFFGPGTRLTVL.

CDR3 sequence (DNA): TGTGCCAGCAGCCTCGACAGGGGACTAGCCTATGAGCAGTTCTTC. Translation: CASSLDRGLAYEQFF. The chain recombines TRBV7-2 with TRBJ2-1; a weak D match, TRBD2 (9 bases). This CDR3 has 15 residues. Trimming pared 5 bases from V and 8 bases from J, leaving 19 bases between. The germline CDR1 and CDR2 sequences are SGHTA and FQGNSA.

This chain joins TRBV21-1 and TRBJ2-7; no check of the table's D call, TRBD2, against the DNA was made. TRBV21-1 is labeled a pseudogene. CDR3 length equals 23 residues. Here the CDR3 reads CASIQTRGNPEKREGISSYEQYF. CDR3 DNA sequence: TGTGCCAGCATCCAGACACGGGGGAACCCCGAGAAAAGGGAGGGGATCAGCTCCTACGAGCAGTACTTC.

This chain uses TRBV27 with TRBJ1-2, with 8 nucleotides matching TRBD1. The CDR3 length is 16 residues. J gave up 4 bases and V 7 bases, and 14 bases lay outside the gene matches. Germline V gives CDR1 MNHEY, CDR2 SMNVEV (reference sequence). DNA of the CDR3: TGTGCCAGCAAAACGACAGGGGCCTCCTCATTCTATGGCTACACCTTC. It encodes CASKTTGASSFYGYTF.

The chain uses TRBV10-1 and TRBJ2-2; the D is unclear. The CDR3 sequence is 13 residues long. Germline CDR1 is WNHNN and CDR2 is SYGVQD (reference sequence). Trimming removed 5 bases at V and 3 bases at J, with 7 bases between. The CDR3 sequence: CASSRRDTGELFF. CDR3 bases: TGCGCCAGCAGTCGACGGGACACCGGGGAGCTGTTTTTT.

This chain links TRBV5-1 with TRBJ1-2; D gene ambiguous. The CDR3 runs 13 residues. Germline CDR1 and CDR2: SGHRS and YFSETQ. V lost 0 bases, J lost 6 bases, and 9 bases lay in between. In DNA form, the CDR3 reads TGCGCCAGCAGCTTGGGGCAGGTCGATGGCTACACCTTC. Translated: CASSLGQVDGYTF.

V usage is TRBV28 and J usage is TRBJ2-1; TRBD1 aligns across 9 bases. CDR1 and CDR2 from the germline V gene are MDHEN and SYDVKM. The V and J ends lost 6 bases and 15 bases, in that order; junction bases with no gene match: 12. This CDR3 is built from 13 residues. CDR3 coding DNA: TGTGCCAGCAGGACGACAGGGGGTGCCCCGTCGTTCTTC. It translates to CASRTTGGAPSFF. The full variable domain, in which reference TRBV28 and TRBJ2-1 provide the parts outside the CDR3, is DVKVTQSSRYLVKRTGEKVFLECVQDMDHENMFWYRQDPGLGLRLIYFSYDVKMKEKGDIPEGYSVSREKKERFSLILESASTNQTSMYLCASRTTGGAPSFFGPGTRLTVL.

The V and J genes are TRBV9 and TRBJ2-7; 13 bases agree with TRBD2. Germline CDR1 reads SGDLS; CDR2 reads YYNGEE. This CDR3 contains 15 residues. V was pared by 4 bases and J by 3 bases, with 4 bases of the junction left unmatched. CDR3 nucleotide sequence: TGTGCCAGCAGCTTACGGACTAGCGGGGGCTACGAGCAGTACTTC. It specifies CASSLRTSGGYEQYF.

V usage is TRBV7-9 and J usage is TRBJ2-1; 9 bases agree with TRBD2. The CDR3 totals 17 residues. From germline, CDR1 is SEHNR and CDR2 FQNEAQ (reference sequence). V lost 1 base to trimming and J lost 8 bases; unmatched junction nucleotides: 12. In DNA, the CDR3 is TGTGCCAGCAGCTTAGGTGTAGCGGGAGTCACAAGGGATGAGCAGTTCTTC. This encodes CASSLGVAGVTRDEQFF. Full variable domain (remainder filled in from reference TRBV7-9 and TRBJ2-1): DTGVSQNPRHKITKRGQNVTFRCDPISEHNRLYWYRQTLGQGPEFLTYFQNEAQLEKSRLLSDRFSAERPKGSFSTLEIQRTEQGDSAMYLCASSLGVAGVTRDEQFFGPGTRLTVL.

V is TRBV19 and J is TRBJ2-1; D is perhaps TRBD2 (6 bases). Germline CDR1 reads LNHDA; CDR2 reads SQIVND (reference sequence). This CDR3 is 17 amino acids long. Between the trimmed V and J ends, which lost 1 base and 0 bases, there was a span of 13 bases. CDR3 protein: CASSIVLAASSYNEQFF. CDR3 coding DNA: TGTGCCAGTAGTATAGTACTAGCTGCAAGCTCCTACAATGAGCAGTTCTTC. Full variable domain (missing parts from reference TRBV19 and TRBJ2-1): DGGITQSPKYLFRKEGQNVTLSCEQNLNHDAMYWYRQDPGQGLRLIYYSQIVNDFQKGDIAEGYSVSREKKESFPLTVTSAQKNPTAFYLCASSIVLAASSYNEQFFGPGTRLTVL.

This chain links TRBV6-6 with TRBJ1-4, with D maybe TRBD1 (6 bases). The CDR3 is made up of 16 amino acids. Germline-derived CDR1 and CDR2 are MNHNY and SVGAGI (reference sequence). V shed 6 bases and J shed 4 bases, with 18 bases lying between them. The CDR3 is CASRMPGTPGNEKLFF. The DNA of the CDR3 is TGTGCCAGCAGGATGCCAGGGACACCGGGTAATGAAAAACTGTTTTTT.

The chain employs TRBV5-6 and TRBJ2-2; 8 nucleotides line up with TRBD2. The CDR3 runs 18 residues. CDR1 and CDR2 from the germline V gene are SGHDT and YYEEEE. V shed 0 bases, J shed 1 base, and the junction held 8 bases outside the gene matches. DNA of the CDR3: TGTGCCAGCAGCTTGGGGTGGCAGCGGGAGATGAACACCGGGGAGCTGTTTTTT. The encoded protein is CASSLGWQREMNTGELFF.

The V gene is TRBV10-3, the J gene TRBJ1-1; 10 bases agree with TRBD1. The germline CDR1 and CDR2 sequences are ENHRY and SYGVKD. V shed 7 bases and J 1 base; nucleotides not matched to a gene: 3. The CDR3 sequence is 14 residues long. The CDR3 DNA follows: TGTGCCATCAATGACAGGGGGCAGAACACTGAAGCTTTCTTT. Encoded protein: CAINDRGQNTEAFF.

The chain combines TRBV7-9 with TRBJ1-1; 9 positions match TRBD1. CDR3 length: 15 amino acids. CDR1 is SEHNR, CDR2 FQNEAQ, per germline (reference sequence). Trimming at V came to 4 bases and at J to 4 bases, leaving 7 bases not matched to a gene. CDR3 DNA sequence: TGTGCCAGCAGCTCTATACAGGGGGCGTCCACTGAAGCTTTCTTT. Residues: CASSSIQGASTEAFF.